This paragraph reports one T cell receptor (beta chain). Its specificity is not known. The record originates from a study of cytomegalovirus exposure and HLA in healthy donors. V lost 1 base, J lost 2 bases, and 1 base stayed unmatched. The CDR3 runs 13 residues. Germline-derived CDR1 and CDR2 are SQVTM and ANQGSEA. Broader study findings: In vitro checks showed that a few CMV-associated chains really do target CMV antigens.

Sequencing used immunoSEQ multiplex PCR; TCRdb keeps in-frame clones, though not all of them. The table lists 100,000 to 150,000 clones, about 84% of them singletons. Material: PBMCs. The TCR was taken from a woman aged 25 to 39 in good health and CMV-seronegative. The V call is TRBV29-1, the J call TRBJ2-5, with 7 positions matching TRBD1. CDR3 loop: CSVEGGQQETQYF. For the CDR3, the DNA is TGCAGCGTTGAAGGGGGACAGCAAGAGACCCAGTACTTC.